This T cell receptor beta chain was recorded in a study of early stage breast cancer tumors. Study-wide points: Compared with adjacent normal breast, tumors showed about 2.5-fold denser, more clonal T cells. Tumor and normal breast were distinguished via blood comparison in 14 of 16 patients. Most shared enriched TCRB sequences were commonly generated ones.

With regard to this clone: Its antigen is unidentified.

Each sample had two DNA replicates, 0.5 ug blood or roughly 1.4 ug tissue. Produced via immunoSEQ multiplex PCR; TCRdb's table is partial and in-frame only. Among about 51,000 clones listed, around four fifths were seen once. The germline gives CDR1 WSHSY, CDR2 SAAADI. Trimming pared 6 bases from V and 0 bases from J, leaving 24 bases between. The length of the CDR3 is 19 residues. The genes are TRBV10-2 and TRBJ2-4, with D possibly matching TRBD1 (6 bases). The material sequenced was blood. The receptor comes from a person aged 35-49 years with breast cancer. CDR3 sequence: CASSLNLDRDEIAKNIQYF. The CDR3 nucleotides read TGCGCCAGCAGCCTTAATTTGGACAGAGATGAAATAGCCAAAAACATTCAGTACTTC.